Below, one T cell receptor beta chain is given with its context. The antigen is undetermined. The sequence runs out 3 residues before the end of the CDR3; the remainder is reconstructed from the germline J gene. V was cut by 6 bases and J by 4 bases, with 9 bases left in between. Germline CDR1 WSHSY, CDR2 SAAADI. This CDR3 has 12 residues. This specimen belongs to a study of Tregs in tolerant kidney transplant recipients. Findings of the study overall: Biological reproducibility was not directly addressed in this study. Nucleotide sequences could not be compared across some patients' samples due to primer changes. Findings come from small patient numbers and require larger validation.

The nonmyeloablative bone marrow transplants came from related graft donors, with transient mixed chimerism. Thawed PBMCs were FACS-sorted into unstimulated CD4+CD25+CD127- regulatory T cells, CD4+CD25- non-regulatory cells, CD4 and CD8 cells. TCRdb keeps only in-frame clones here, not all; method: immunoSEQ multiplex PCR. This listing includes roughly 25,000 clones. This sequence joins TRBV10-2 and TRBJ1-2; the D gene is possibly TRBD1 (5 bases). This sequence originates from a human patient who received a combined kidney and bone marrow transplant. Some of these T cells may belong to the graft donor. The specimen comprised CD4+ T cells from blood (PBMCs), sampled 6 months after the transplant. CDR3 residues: CASRTDSYGYTF. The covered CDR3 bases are TGCGCCAGCAGGACAGATTCCTATGGC.